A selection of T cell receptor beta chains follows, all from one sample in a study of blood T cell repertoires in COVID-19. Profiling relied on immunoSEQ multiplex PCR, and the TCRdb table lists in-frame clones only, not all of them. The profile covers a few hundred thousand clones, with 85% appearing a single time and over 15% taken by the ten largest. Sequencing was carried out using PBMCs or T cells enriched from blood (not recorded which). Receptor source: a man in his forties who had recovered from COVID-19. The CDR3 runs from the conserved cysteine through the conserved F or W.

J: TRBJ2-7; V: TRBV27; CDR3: CASSLTGGYEQYF
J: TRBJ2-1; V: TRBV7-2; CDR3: CASSLDRTGREQFF
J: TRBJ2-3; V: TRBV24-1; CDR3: CATSTVPSVGLADTQYF
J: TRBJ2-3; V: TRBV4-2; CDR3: CASSQDGGDTQYF
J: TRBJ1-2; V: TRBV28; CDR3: CASSSSWGGRGRYTF
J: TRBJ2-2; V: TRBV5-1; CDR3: CASSLTTSVPNTGELFF
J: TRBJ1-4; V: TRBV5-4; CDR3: CASSFTGGPNEKLFF
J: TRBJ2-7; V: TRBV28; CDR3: CASIPGQGQFNVHEQYF
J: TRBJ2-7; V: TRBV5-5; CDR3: CASSLGTGGSYEQYF
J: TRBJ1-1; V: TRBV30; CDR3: CAWSQGSAFF
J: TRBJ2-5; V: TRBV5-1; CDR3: CASSLGQGQKETQYF
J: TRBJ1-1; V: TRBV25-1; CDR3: CASSHSGGRVTEAFF
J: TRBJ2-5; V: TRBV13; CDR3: CASSLRLAGEAETQYF
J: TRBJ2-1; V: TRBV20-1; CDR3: CSASRLAGGRPYNEQFF
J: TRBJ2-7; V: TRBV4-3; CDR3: CASSHLTGSSYEQYF
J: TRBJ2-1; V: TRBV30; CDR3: CAWKVPGVANEQFF
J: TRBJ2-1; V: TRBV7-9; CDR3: CASSGQKSYNEQFF
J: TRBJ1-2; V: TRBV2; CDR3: CAGASGTGDNGYTF
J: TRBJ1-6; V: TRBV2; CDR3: CASSEKEYSPLHF
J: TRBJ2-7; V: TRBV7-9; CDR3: CASSLALRGRAHEQYF
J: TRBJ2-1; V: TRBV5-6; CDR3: CASSWGRGTLYNEQFF
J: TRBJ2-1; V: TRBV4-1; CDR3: CASSQESQGAIEQFF
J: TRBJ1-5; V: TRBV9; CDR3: CASSPGQGGYQPQHF
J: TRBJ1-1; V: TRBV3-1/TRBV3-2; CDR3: CASSQAVGMNTEAFF
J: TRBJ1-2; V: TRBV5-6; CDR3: CASSYVHWGRGQSNYGYTF
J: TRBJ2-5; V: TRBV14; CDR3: CASSQGDRAGETQYF
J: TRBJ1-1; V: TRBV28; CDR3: CASSPWDRMNTEAFF
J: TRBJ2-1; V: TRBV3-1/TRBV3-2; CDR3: CASSQVEREGGEQFF
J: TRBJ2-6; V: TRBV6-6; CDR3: CASSRQVLSSGANVLTF
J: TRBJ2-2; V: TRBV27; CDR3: CASRGLAGETGELFF
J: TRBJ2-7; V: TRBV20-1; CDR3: CSANRGSEQYF
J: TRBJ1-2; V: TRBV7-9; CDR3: CASSLGQGPADGYTF
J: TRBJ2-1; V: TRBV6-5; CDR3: CASRLAYYNEQFF
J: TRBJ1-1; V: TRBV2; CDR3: CASSEGQPITEAFF
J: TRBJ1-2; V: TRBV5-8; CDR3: CASSFGTGGVYGYTF
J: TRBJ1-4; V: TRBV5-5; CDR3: CASSLEQGGEKLFF
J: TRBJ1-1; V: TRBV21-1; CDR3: CASSKGAAPTEAFF
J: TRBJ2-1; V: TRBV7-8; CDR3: CASSLRRDRAGEQFF
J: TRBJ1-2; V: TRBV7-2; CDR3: CASSPRQGISGYTF
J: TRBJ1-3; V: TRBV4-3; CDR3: CASSQVASSGNTIYF
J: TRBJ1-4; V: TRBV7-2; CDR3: CASSLPGGEKLFF
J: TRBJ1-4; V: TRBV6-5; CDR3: CASRPRARREKLFF
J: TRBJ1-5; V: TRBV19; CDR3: CASSIVDRHDQPQHF
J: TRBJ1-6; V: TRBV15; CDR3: CATSPGQTNSPLHF
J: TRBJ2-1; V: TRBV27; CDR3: CASRRLAGGVNEQFF
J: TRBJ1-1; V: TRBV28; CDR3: CASSPTGYRDTEAFF
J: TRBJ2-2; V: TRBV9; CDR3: CASSVGGTGSTGELFF